This TCR beta chain was sequenced during a study of T cells in women clearing cervical HPV infection. The CDR3 has 14 residues. Germline V lookup: CDR1 SGHRS, CDR2 YFSETQ. Broader study findings: Repertoire richness, not evenness, was significantly elevated in CIN3+ cases versus controls. Effector/memory and HPV-specific T cells were not isolated, and association timing is unknown. Cases and controls were distinguished at AUC about 0.79 by richness and V genes.

Only in-frame clones appear in the TCRdb table, and some are missing; sequencing was by immunoSEQ multiplex PCR. This sample's clone table lists tens of thousands of clones. As regards this clone: Its antigen is unidentified. The observed sequence ends 3 residues before the CDR3 terminus, with the missing tail filled in from the germline J gene.

The sequence was collected from a woman aged 18-70 years with a cervical HPV16 infection that either progressed to CIN3+ or cleared (not recorded which). Sample: blood buffy coat. This chain connects TRBV5-1 to TRBJ2-3; 7 bases are shared with TRBD2. Partial CDR3 DNA: TGCGCCAGCAGCGTGGGAGGGGCTCAAGAGACG. Its protein product is CASSVGGAQET. The full CDR3 protein is CASSVGGAQETQYF.